These 2 T cell receptor beta chains were all obtained from the same sample, sequenced in a study of control samples from healthy donors and cancer patients. Generated by immunoSEQ multiplex PCR, the TCRdb table keeps only in-frame clones and is missing some. The table lists about 140,000 clones, 85% to 95% of them singletons, with around 13% in the top ten. Specimen: blood. These TCRs come from a man aged 35 to 55 in good health.

J is TRBJ2-4 and V is TRBV11-3; no firm D call. Germline V gene data show CDR1 as SGHNT and CDR2 as YENEEA. This CDR3 has 14 amino acids. The V end lost 1 base, the J end lost 6 bases, and 10 bases lay between the germline ends. In DNA form, the CDR3 reads TGTGCCAGCAGCTTAGGTACCGGTGGAAACATTCAGTACTTC. Its translation: CASSLGTGGNIQYF.

The chain is built from TRBV25-1 and TRBJ1-1; 10 nucleotides line up with TRBD1. The CDR3 is 15 amino acids. The trim removed 3 bases at V and 4 bases at J, leaving 5 bases unmatched. Per the germline V gene, CDR1 is MGHDK and CDR2 is SYGVNS. CDR3 loop: CASSDSRTGGTEAFF. Written as DNA, the CDR3 is TGTGCCAGCAGTGACAGCCGGACAGGGGGCACTGAAGCTTTCTTT.